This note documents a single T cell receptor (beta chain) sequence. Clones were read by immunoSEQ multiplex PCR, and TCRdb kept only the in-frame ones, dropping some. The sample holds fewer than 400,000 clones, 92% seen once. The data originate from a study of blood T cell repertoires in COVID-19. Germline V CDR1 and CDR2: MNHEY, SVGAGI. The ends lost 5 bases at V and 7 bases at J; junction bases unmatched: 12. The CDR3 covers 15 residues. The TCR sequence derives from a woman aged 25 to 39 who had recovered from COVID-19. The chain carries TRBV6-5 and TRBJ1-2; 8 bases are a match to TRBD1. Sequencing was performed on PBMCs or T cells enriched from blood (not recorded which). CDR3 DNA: TGTGCCAGCAGTACCCGGGACAGGCGACTGGGTGGCTACACCTTC. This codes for CASSTRDRRLGGYTF.